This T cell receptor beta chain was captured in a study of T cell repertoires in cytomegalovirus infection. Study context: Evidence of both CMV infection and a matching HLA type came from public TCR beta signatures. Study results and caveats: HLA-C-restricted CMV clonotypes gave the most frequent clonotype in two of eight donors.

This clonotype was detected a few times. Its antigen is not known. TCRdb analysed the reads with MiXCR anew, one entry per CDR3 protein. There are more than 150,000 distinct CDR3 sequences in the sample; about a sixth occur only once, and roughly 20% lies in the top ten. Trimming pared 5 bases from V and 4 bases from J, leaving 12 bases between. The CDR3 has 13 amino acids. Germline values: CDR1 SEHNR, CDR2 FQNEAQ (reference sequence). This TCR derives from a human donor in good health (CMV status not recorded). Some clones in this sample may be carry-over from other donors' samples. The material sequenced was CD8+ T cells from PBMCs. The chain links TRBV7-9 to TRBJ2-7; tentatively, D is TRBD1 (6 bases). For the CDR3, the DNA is TGTGCCAGCAGCCCGACCCAGGGGTACGAGCAGTACTTC. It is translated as CASSPTQGYEQYF.